A selection of T cell receptor beta chains follows, all from one sample in a study of blood T cells in healthy people across ages. TCRdb called the 5' RACE reads again in MiXCR, with one record for every CDR3 protein. The table records roughly 1,000,000 distinct CDR3 sequences, 20% to 25% of them present only once. This sample was also put to use in a study of T cells of mothers and their children.

Source material: blood. Source of these receptors: a girl aged 2 to 9 in good health. The CDR3 runs from the conserved cysteine through the conserved F or W. The order of the fields is CDR3 protein, CDR3 DNA, V gene, J gene, CDR3 length, D gene, clone size. The D gene is left open where the match is weak. The listing skips clone size in some rows; elsewhere it reads once, few, many or a size class.

CDR3: CASSPTASTLSNTEAFF
DNA: TGTGCCAGCAGCCCCACAGCTTCTACCCTGTCGAACACTGAAGCTTTCTTT
V: TRBV3-1
J: TRBJ1-1
length: 17
D: NA
size: few

CDR3: CASSYEASPYEQYF
DNA: TGTGCCAGCAGTTACGAAGCATCACCCTACGAGCAGTACTTC
V: TRBV6-2/TRBV6-3
J: TRBJ2-7
length: 14
D: NA
size: few

CDR3: CASSLEQTNYGYTF
DNA: TGTGCCAGCAGCTTAGAACAGACTAACTATGGCTACACCTTC
V: TRBV7-2
J: TRBJ1-2
length: 14
D: NA
size: few

CDR3: CASSFLQGSGEQFF
DNA: TGTGCCAGCAGCTTCTTACAGGGGTCCGGTGAGCAGTTCTTC
V: TRBV7-2
J: TRBJ2-1
length: 14
D: TRBD1
size: few

CDR3: CASNLPRDRVATQYF
DNA: TGTGCCAGCAACTTACCTAGGGACCGGGTCGCGACCCAGTACTTC
V: TRBV5-6
J: TRBJ2-5
length: 15
D: NA
size: few

CDR3: CASSGTGYDGYTF
DNA: TGCGCCAGCAGTGGGACAGGGTACGATGGCTACACCTTC
V: TRBV5-1
J: TRBJ1-2
length: 13
D: TRBD1
size: NA

CDR3: CASSREDRQSAFF
DNA: TGCGCCAGCAGCCGGGAAGACAGGCAATCGGCTTTCTTT
V: TRBV5-1
J: TRBJ1-1
length: 13
D: NA
size: few

CDR3: CASSLGWGRLNEQFF
DNA: TGTGCCAGCAGTTTAGGCTGGGGTCGGCTTAATGAGCAGTTCTTC
V: TRBV27
J: TRBJ2-1
length: 15
D: NA
size: NA

CDR3: CASSYARTSYNEQFF
DNA: TGTGCCAGCAGTTACGCTCGTACCTCCTACAATGAGCAGTTCTTC
V: TRBV6-5
J: TRBJ2-1
length: 15
D: NA
size: NA

CDR3: CASSRDGTGTDTQYF
DNA: TGCGCCAGCAGCCGCGACGGGACAGGGACAGATACGCAGTATTTT
V: TRBV4-3
J: TRBJ2-3
length: 15
D: TRBD1
size: many

CDR3: CASSYRGLTGHLYGYTF
DNA: TGTGCCAGCAGTTACCGGGGGTTGACAGGGCACTTATATGGCTACACCTTC
V: TRBV6-5
J: TRBJ1-2
length: 17
D: TRBD1
size: NA

CDR3: CASSLGGGWDYNEQFF
DNA: TGTGCCAGCAGCCTGGGGGGGGGCTGGGACTACAATGAGCAGTTCTTC
V: TRBV5-6
J: TRBJ2-1
length: 16
D: NA
size: NA

CDR3: CASSLGDRRDQPQHF
DNA: TGTGCCAGCAGTTTGGGGGACCGCCGGGATCAGCCCCAGCATTTT
V: TRBV12-3/TRBV12-4
J: TRBJ1-5
length: 15
D: NA
size: few

CDR3: CASTLILTDTQYF
DNA: TGTGCCAGCACCTTAATACTCACAGATACGCAGTATTTT
V: TRBV5-6
J: TRBJ2-3
length: 13
D: NA
size: few

CDR3: CAISEGGRYEDNEQFF
DNA: TGTGCCATCAGTGAGGGGGGAAGATACGAGGACAATGAGCAGTTCTTC
V: TRBV10-3
J: TRBJ2-1
length: 16
D: NA
size: NA

CDR3: CSARSYMGETEKLFF
DNA: TGCAGTGCTAGGTCCTACATGGGGGAGACTGAAAAACTGTTTTTT
V: TRBV20-1
J: TRBJ1-4
length: 15
D: NA
size: many

CDR3: CSARGGVEGNEQFF
DNA: TGCAGTGCTAGAGGAGGGGTTGAGGGCAATGAGCAGTTCTTC
V: TRBV20-1
J: TRBJ2-1
length: 14
D: NA
size: NA

CDR3: CASGFSSNEQFF
DNA: TGTGCCAGCGGTTTTTCCTCAAATGAGCAGTTCTTC
V: TRBV27
J: TRBJ2-1
length: 12
D: NA
size: once

CDR3: CASSPFGADPFSGANVLTF
DNA: TGTGCCAGCAGCCCTTTTGGGGCAGACCCCTTCTCTGGGGCCAACGTCCTGACTTTC
V: TRBV27
J: TRBJ2-6
length: 19
D: NA
size: NA

CDR3: CASSQEATGELFF
DNA: TGTGCCAGCAGCCAGGAAGCGACCGGGGAGCTGTTTTTT
V: TRBV3-1
J: TRBJ2-2
length: 13
D: NA
size: NA

CDR3: CATSDLPTTGSETQYF
DNA: TGTGCCACCAGTGATTTGCCGACTACGGGATCGGAGACCCAGTACTTC
V: TRBV24-1
J: TRBJ2-5
length: 16
D: NA
size: NA

CDR3: CASSLLAASRDEQFF
DNA: TGTGCCAGCAGCCTACTAGCGGCTAGTAGGGATGAGCAGTTCTTC
V: TRBV7-9
J: TRBJ2-1
length: 15
D: TRBD2
size: NA

CDR3: CASSQVGVGANYGYTF
DNA: TGTGCCAGCAGCCAAGTAGGCGTTGGAGCTAACTATGGCTACACCTTC
V: TRBV4-2
J: TRBJ1-2
length: 16
D: NA
size: NA

CDR3: CASSYMGYNEQFF
DNA: TGTGCCAGCAGCTATATGGGCTACAATGAGCAGTTCTTC
V: TRBV7-9
J: TRBJ2-1
length: 13
D: NA
size: NA

CDR3: CASSLGPVSFQETQYF
DNA: TGCGCCAGCAGCTTGGGGCCCGTAAGTTTCCAAGAGACCCAGTACTTC
V: TRBV5-1
J: TRBJ2-5
length: 16
D: NA
size: NA

CDR3: CSANSATYEQYF
DNA: TGCAGTGCTAATTCAGCGACCTACGAGCAGTACTTC
V: TRBV20-1
J: TRBJ2-7
length: 12
D: NA
size: once

CDR3: CASSPTGNTEAFF
DNA: TGTGCCAGCAGCCCGACAGGGAACACTGAAGCTTTCTTT
V: TRBV7-3
J: TRBJ1-1
length: 13
D: NA
size: many

CDR3: CASSYKGGSYEQYF
DNA: TGTGCCAGCAGTTACAAAGGGGGTTCCTACGAGCAGTACTTC
V: TRBV6-5
J: TRBJ2-7
length: 14
D: NA
size: NA

CDR3: CSAKGQGGTDTQYF
DNA: TGCAGTGCGAAGGGACAGGGGGGCACAGATACGCAGTATTTT
V: TRBV20-1
J: TRBJ2-3
length: 14
D: TRBD1
size: NA

CDR3: CSEAGSVTDTQYF
DNA: TGCAGCGAGGCTGGGTCAGTCACAGATACGCAGTATTTT
V: TRBV29-1
J: TRBJ2-3
length: 13
D: NA
size: few

CDR3: CASSPTAGDTQYF
DNA: TGTGCCAGCTCACCAACAGCGGGGGATACGCAGTATTTT
V: TRBV18
J: TRBJ2-3
length: 13
D: TRBD2
size: NA

CDR3: CSVATTEAFF
DNA: TGCAGCGTTGCAACCACTGAAGCTTTCTTT
V: TRBV29-1
J: TRBJ1-1
length: 10
D: NA
size: few

CDR3: CASSPRPRGVTDTQYF
DNA: TGTGCCAGCAGTCCCCGGCCCCGAGGGGTCACAGATACGCAGTATTTT
V: TRBV28
J: TRBJ2-3
length: 16
D: NA
size: NA

CDR3: CASSQSGSLNEQFF
DNA: TGTGCCAGCAGCCAAAGCGGGTCCCTCAATGAGCAGTTCTTC
V: TRBV4-2
J: TRBJ2-1
length: 14
D: NA
size: NA

CDR3: CASAPAGARGYNEQFF
DNA: TGTGCCAGCGCACCTGCCGGGGCAAGAGGGTACAATGAGCAGTTCTTC
V: TRBV27
J: TRBJ2-1
length: 16
D: NA
size: NA

CDR3: CSARELSGTYYGYTF
DNA: TGCAGTGCTAGAGAATTATCCGGGACTTACTATGGCTACACCTTC
V: TRBV20-1
J: TRBJ1-2
length: 15
D: NA
size: NA

CDR3: CASSGTSRADTQYF
DNA: TGTGCCAGCAGTGGGACTAGCCGTGCAGATACGCAGTATTTT
V: TRBV2
J: TRBJ2-3
length: 14
D: TRBD2
size: NA

CDR3: CGAREGLGSVEQFF
DNA: TGCGGTGCTAGAGAGGGGCTAGGATCGGTTGAGCAGTTCTTC
V: TRBV20-1
J: TRBJ2-1
length: 14
D: NA
size: NA

CDR3: CSATDYDRESGANVLTF
DNA: TGCAGCGCCACTGACTACGACAGGGAAAGTGGGGCCAACGTCCTGACTTTC
V: TRBV29-1
J: TRBJ2-6
length: 17
D: TRBD1
size: NA

CDR3: CSAPAVAALSGDTQYF
DNA: TGCAGTGCTCCCGCAGTAGCGGCCCTTTCCGGAGATACGCAGTATTTT
V: TRBV20-1
J: TRBJ2-3
length: 16
D: NA
size: NA

CDR3: CASSQGIWETQYF
DNA: TGTGCCAGCAGCCAAGGGATATGGGAGACCCAGTACTTC
V: TRBV14
J: TRBJ2-5
length: 13
D: NA
size: few

CDR3: CASSPTGGTLTDTQYF
DNA: TGTGCCAGCAGCCCGACCGGGGGGACGCTCACAGATACGCAGTATTTT
V: TRBV9
J: TRBJ2-3
length: 16
D: TRBD2
size: NA